A single sample is the source of the 26 T cell receptor beta chains below, sequenced in a study of control samples from healthy donors and cancer patients. Sequenced by immunoSEQ multiplex PCR; TCRdb stores in-frame clones only, minus some. The table includes 350,000 to 450,000 clones, more than 80% detected once. The specimen sequenced was PBMCs. These receptors all stem from a man between 40 and 49 years old with head and neck cancer.

The J gene is TRBJ2-1, the V gene TRBV30; 10 nucleotides align to TRBD2. CDR3 length: 14 residues. V was pared by 5 bases and J by 2 bases, with 3 bases of the junction left unmatched. From germline, CDR1 is GTSNPN and CDR2 SVGIG (reference sequence). The CDR3 spells CAWWTSGPYNEQFF. In DNA form, the CDR3 reads TGTGCCTGGTGGACTAGCGGCCCCTACAATGAGCAGTTCTTC.

This sequence joins TRBV28 and TRBJ1-1; 8 bases are shared with TRBD1. Germline V gives CDR1 MDHEN, CDR2 SYDVKM. After removal of 5 bases from V and 1 base from J, the junction contained 6 bases not matched to a gene. This CDR3 comprises 15 residues. CDR3 sequence reads: CASSRTGSGNTEAFF. In DNA, the CDR3 is TGTGCCAGCAGTCGGACAGGGAGCGGGAACACTGAAGCTTTCTTT. Drawing the rest from reference TRBV28 and TRBJ1-1, the complete variable domain is DVKVTQSSRYLVKRTGEKVFLECVQDMDHENMFWYRQDPGLGLRLIYFSYDVKMKEKGDIPEGYSVSREKKERFSLILESASTNQTSMYLCASSRTGSGNTEAFFGQGTRLTVV.

The gene calls are TRBV19 and TRBJ2-1; 14 bases agree with TRBD2. Germline CDR1 is LNHDA and CDR2 is SQIVND (reference sequence). V shed 3 bases, J shed 8 bases, and the junction held 18 bases outside the gene matches. The CDR3 sequence is 20 residues long. The CDR3 reads CASSIVPGLAGALPEDEQFF. The CDR3 DNA is TGTGCCAGTAGTATTGTCCCGGGACTAGCGGGGGCCCTCCCTGAAGATGAGCAGTTCTTC.

Note on this clone: At one end, the junction sequence differs from germline, possibly due to a read error. The chain's CDR3 is CASTQGSGNTIYF. CDR3 coding DNA: TGTGCTAGCACGCAGGGGTCCGGAAACACCATATATTTT. V and J are TRBV7-7 and TRBJ1-3; weak D call: TRBD1 (6 bases). The germline gives CDR1 SSHAT, CDR2 FNYEAQ (reference sequence). The CDR3 extends over 13 amino acids.

This clone turned up a few times. This chain uses TRBV7-6 with TRBJ2-1, with a tentative D call TRBD2 (5 bases). The germline CDR1 and CDR2 sequences are SGHVS and FNYEAQ. Trimming cost V 3 bases and J 0 bases, with 9 bases left between them. This CDR3 has 15 residues. The CDR3 sequence is CASSFDGNSYNEQFF. Here the CDR3 DNA reads TGTGCCAGCAGCTTCGACGGGAACTCCTACAATGAGCAGTTCTTC.

V gene TRBV6-5 combines with J gene TRBJ2-3, with D unclear. Germline-derived CDR1 and CDR2 are MNHEY and SVGAGI. The CDR3 has 14 residues. V lost 6 bases to trimming and J lost 4 bases, with 14 bases between them. CDR3 nucleotides: TGTGCCAGCAGCGGGTCGAGGCAATCAGATACGCAGTATTTT. This translates into CASSGSRQSDTQYF.

The chain is built from TRBV19 and TRBJ1-5; 7 bases line up with TRBD1. J lost 5 bases, V lost 5 bases, and 6 bases had no gene match. CDR1 is LNHDA and CDR2 is SQIVND in the germline V gene (reference sequence). CDR3 length: 14 amino acids. CDR3 coding DNA: TGTGCCAGTAGTCCCTCAGGGGGGGATCAGCCCCAGCATTTT. Translation: CASSPSGGDQPQHF.

The chain couples TRBV6-6 to TRBJ2-1; 15 positions match TRBD2. After removal of 2 bases from V and 7 bases from J, the junction contained 0 bases not matched to a gene. Germline lookup yields CDR1 MNHNY and CDR2 SVGAGI (reference sequence). The CDR3 has 15 residues. Here the CDR3 DNA reads TGTGCCAGCAGTTACGGGACTAGCGGGAGGAATGAGCAGTTCTTC. Protein sequence: CASSYGTSGRNEQFF.

This chain links TRBV28 with TRBJ2-4; possibly TRBD2 for D (5 bases). The V and J ends lost 3 bases and 5 bases respectively, with 8 bases between them. Germline V CDR1 and CDR2: MDHEN, SYDVKM. The CDR3 runs 13 residues. This CDR3 is CASSFAGQNIQYF. CDR3 sequence (DNA): TGTGCCAGCAGTTTTGCGGGTCAAAACATTCAGTACTTC. Full variable domain (rest looked up from reference TRBV28 and TRBJ2-4): DVKVTQSSRYLVKRTGEKVFLECVQDMDHENMFWYRQDPGLGLRLIYFSYDVKMKEKGDIPEGYSVSREKKERFSLILESASTNQTSMYLCASSFAGQNIQYFGAGTRLSVL.

The genes are TRBV18 and TRBJ1-4; 7 bases match TRBD1. Unmatched junction bases numbered 10, after V lost 6 bases and J lost 6 bases. Germline V gives CDR1 KGHSH, CDR2 LQKENI. The CDR3 totals 15 residues. The CDR3 is CASSQRDSPYEKLFF. CDR3 bases: TGTGCCAGCTCCCAAAGGGACAGCCCCTATGAAAAACTGTTTTTT. The variable domain in full, completed from reference TRBV18 and TRBJ1-4, reads NAGVMQNPRHLVRRRGQEARLRCSPMKGHSHVYWYRQLPEEGLKFMVYLQKENIIDESGMPKERFSAEFPKEGPSILRIQQVVRGDSAAYFCASSQRDSPYEKLFFGSGTQLSVL.

The V gene is TRBV24-1, the J gene TRBJ2-1; a possible D gene is TRBD2 (6 bases). Germline assignment: CDR1 KGHDR and CDR2 SFDVKD. Trimming stripped 3 bases from V and 4 bases from J, with 9 bases between. The CDR3 consists of 14 residues. CDR3 sequence: CATSDKGLYNEQFF. In nucleotides, the CDR3 is TGTGCCACCAGTGATAAGGGACTGTACAATGAGCAGTTCTTC.

The gene calls are TRBV27 and TRBJ2-1, with unresolved D. V lost 5 bases and J 0 bases, leaving 11 bases between the germline ends. Germline CDR1 and CDR2: MNHEY and SMNVEV (reference sequence). The CDR3 runs to 15 residues. CDR3 bases: TGTGCCAGCAGTCCGGCTAGGAGCTCCTACAATGAGCAGTTCTTC. Translation: CASSPARSSYNEQFF.

A note on this clone: Other nucleotide sequences from this sample produce the same CDR3. The chain couples TRBV2 to TRBJ2-3; 11 bases are a match to TRBD2. J gave up 3 bases and V 4 bases, and 3 bases lay outside the gene matches. The V gene's germline CDR1 is SNHLY and CDR2 FYNNEI. The CDR3 is 15 residues long. CDR3 nucleotides: TGTGCCAGCAGTGCCTTAGCGGGGGGGACAGATACGCAGTATTTT. It specifies CASSALAGGTDTQYF.

V usage is TRBV2 and J usage is TRBJ2-1; D is unclear. Per the germline V gene, CDR1 is SNHLY and CDR2 is FYNNEI. V shed 1 base and J shed 3 bases, with 10 bases lying between them. The CDR3 sequence is 15 residues long. This CDR3 reads CASSEESPGYNEQFF. The CDR3 region has the DNA TGTGCCAGCAGTGAAGAATCACCTGGCTACAATGAGCAGTTCTTC.

The chain uses TRBV6-2 or TRBV6-3 and TRBJ1-5; D is uncertain. CDR3 size: 16 residues. Trimming took off 1 base at V and 2 bases at J, with 12 bases between the two ends. Germline CDR1 MNHEY, CDR2 SVGEGT. The CDR3 coding sequence is TGTGCCAGCAGTTACTTGCGCGGGGTGGGCAATCAGCCCCAGCATTTT. Translating gives CASSYLRGVGNQPQHF.

The gene calls are TRBV14 and TRBJ1-1; D ambiguous. Germline loops: CDR1 SGHDN, CDR2 FVKESK. V was pared by 4 bases and J by 8 bases, with 8 bases between. The CDR3 extends over 11 amino acids. CDR3 nucleotide sequence: TGTGCCAGCAGCCCCACTATGGAAGCTTTCTTT. Protein product: CASSPTMEAFF.

The J gene is TRBJ2-5, the V gene TRBV5-6; no reliable D call. Germline V gene sequence: CDR1 SGHDT, CDR2 YYEEEE. With 2 bases removed from V and 1 base from J, the gap between germline ends came to 9 bases. The CDR3 runs 14 residues. CDR3: CASSLPSTQETQYF. CDR3 DNA: TGTGCCAGCAGCTTACCCAGCACCCAAGAGACCCAGTACTTC.

The chain is built from TRBV6-5 and TRBJ1-4; D is unresolved. The CDR3 totals 14 residues. Germline loops: CDR1 MNHEY, CDR2 SVGAGI. The germline V and J ends were trimmed by 6 bases and 10 bases, with 18 bases remaining between them. The DNA for the CDR3 is TGTGCCAGCAGCCCCAGTATTAATGATGGAAAACTGTTTTTT. This translates into CASSPSINDGKLFF.

The chain employs TRBV3-1 (or the pseudogene TRBV3-2) and TRBJ1-1; a weak D match, TRBD1 (5 bases). The CDR3 extends over 16 amino acids. V lost 1 base to trimming and J lost 0 bases, with 12 bases between them. The germline CDR1 and CDR2 sequences are LGHDT and YNNKEL (reference sequence). CDR3 sequence reads: CASSQGGGFMNTEAFF. CDR3 nucleotides: TGTGCCAGCAGCCAAGGGGGCGGGTTCATGAACACTGAAGCTTTCTTT.

This clone was recorded only once. DNA of the CDR3: TGTGCCAGCAGTGAGTGGGCGGCCCGTACCTACGAGCAGTACTTC. Amino acids: CASSEWAARTYEQYF. The V gene is TRBV6-1, the J gene TRBJ2-7, with D unresolved. CDR1 MNHNS and CDR2 SASEGT come from the germline V gene. V gave up 3 bases and J gave up 2 bases, with 14 bases separating them. There are 15 residues in the CDR3.

The chain has TRBV5-1 and TRBJ1-1; 7 bases line up with TRBD1. The CDR3 runs 13 residues. V gave up 4 bases and J gave up 3 bases; unmatched junction bases: 3. Germline V CDR1 and CDR2: SGHRS, YFSETQ. CDR3 amino acids: CASSGTGDTEAFF. As DNA, the CDR3 is TGCGCCAGCAGCGGCACAGGGGACACTGAAGCTTTCTTT. Full variable domain (rest looked up from reference TRBV5-1 and TRBJ1-1): KAGVTQTPRYLIKTRGQQVTLSCSPISGHRSVSWYQQTPGQGLQFLFEYFSETQRNKGNFPGRFSGRQFSNSRSEMNVSTLELGDSALYLCASSGTGDTEAFFGQGTRLTVV.

Turning to this clone: This CDR3 is also generated by other DNA sequences in the sample. The chain carries TRBV7-2 and TRBJ1-3; D is unresolved. CDR3 length: 14 residues. Trimming stripped 3 bases from V and 0 bases from J, with 6 bases between. CDR1 and CDR2 from the germline V gene are SGHTA and FQGNSA. CDR3 protein: CASSLAASGNTIYF. CDR3 DNA sequence: TGTGCCAGCAGCTTGGCAGCCTCTGGAAACACCATATATTTT.

The table lists this clone with a count of one. This chain joins TRBV28 and TRBJ2-5; D remains unclear. Trimming removed 4 bases from V and 4 bases from J, with 10 bases in between. The length of the CDR3 is 13 residues. The V gene's germline CDR1 is MDHEN and CDR2 SYDVKM. This chain's CDR3 is CASSSSGIETQYF. The CDR3 coding sequence is TGTGCCAGCAGTTCCTCAGGTATAGAGACCCAGTACTTC.

This chain connects TRBV19 to TRBJ2-7, with 7 bases matching TRBD1. V was pared by 1 base and J by 1 base, with 4 bases of the junction left unmatched. CDR1 and CDR2 (germline): LNHDA, SQIVND (reference sequence). The CDR3 contains 15 residues. The CDR3 loop is CASSIGTGLSYEQYF. The CDR3 DNA reads TGTGCCAGTAGTATAGGGACAGGACTGTCCTACGAGCAGTACTTC.

The chain combines TRBV18 with TRBJ1-4; 8 bases agree with TRBD1. V shed 1 base and J 0 bases; nucleotides not matched to a gene: 4. The CDR3 runs to 17 residues. Germline V gives CDR1 KGHSH, CDR2 LQKENI. The CDR3 DNA follows: TGTGCCAGCTCACCACGGACAGGGATCTCAACTAATGAAAAACTGTTTTTT. Translated: CASSPRTGISTNEKLFF.

The chain couples TRBV6-2 or TRBV6-3 to TRBJ1-1, with TRBD1 identical over 7 bases. The CDR3 contains 13 residues. Germline CDR1 MNHEY, CDR2 SVGEGT. The V segment lost 5 bases and the J segment 5 bases; nucleotides outside the gene matches: 5. The CDR3 DNA reads TGTGCCAGCAGTCCCAGGGGGTTTACTGAAGCTTTCTTT. Encoded protein: CASSPRGFTEAFF.